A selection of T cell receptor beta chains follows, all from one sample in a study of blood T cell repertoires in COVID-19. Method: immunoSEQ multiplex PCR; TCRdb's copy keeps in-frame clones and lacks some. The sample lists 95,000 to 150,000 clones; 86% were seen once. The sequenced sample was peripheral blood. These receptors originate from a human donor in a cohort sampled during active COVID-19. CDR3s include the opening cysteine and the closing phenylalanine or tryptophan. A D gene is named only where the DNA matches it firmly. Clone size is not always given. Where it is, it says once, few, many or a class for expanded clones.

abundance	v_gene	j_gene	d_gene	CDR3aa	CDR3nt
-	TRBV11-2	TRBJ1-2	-	CASSFSNRVNYGYTF	TGTGCCAGCAGCTTCAGCAACAGGGTTAACTATGGCTACACCTTC
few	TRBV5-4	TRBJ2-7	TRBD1	CASSPGQGSTYEQYF	TGTGCCAGCAGCCCCGGACAGGGGTCAACCTACGAGCAGTACTTC
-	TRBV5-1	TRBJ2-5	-	CASSGGEVRPETQYF	TGCGCCAGCAGTGGCGGGGAGGTCCGCCCAGAGACCCAGTACTTC
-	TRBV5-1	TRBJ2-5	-	CASSMELQETQYF	TGCGCCAGCAGCATGGAGCTCCAAGAGACCCAGTACTTC
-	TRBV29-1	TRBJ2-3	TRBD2	CSGDQGGRTQYF	TGCAGCGGCGACCAGGGCGGGAGAACACAGTATTTT
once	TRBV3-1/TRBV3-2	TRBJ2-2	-	CASSQRTEPDTGELFF	TGTGCCAGCAGCCAAAGGACAGAACCGGACACCGGGGAGCTGTTTTTT
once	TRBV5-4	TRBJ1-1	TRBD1	CASSYGTGNTEAFF	TGTGCCAGCAGCTACGGGACAGGGAACACTGAAGCTTTCTTT
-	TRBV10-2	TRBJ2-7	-	CASRPPYAGRMSSYEQYF	TGCGCCAGCAGGCCCCCTTATGCGGGACGGATGAGCTCCTACGAGCAGTACTTC
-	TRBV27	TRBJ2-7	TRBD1	CASTETGFSYEQYF	TGTGCCAGCACAGAGACAGGGTTCTCCTACGAGCAGTACTTC
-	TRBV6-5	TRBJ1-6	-	CASSYSMSSYNSPLHF	TGTGCCAGCAGTTACTCCATGAGCTCCTATAATTCACCCCTCCACTTT
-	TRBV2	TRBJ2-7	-	CASSGLYEQYF	TGTGCCAGCAGCGGTCTATACGAGCAGTACTTC
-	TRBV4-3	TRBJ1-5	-	CASRGLGNQPQHF	TGCGCCAGCAGGGGACTGGGCAATCAGCCCCAGCATTTT
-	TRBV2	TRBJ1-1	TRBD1	CARGQANTEAFF	TGTGCCCGAGGACAGGCCAACACTGAAGCTTTCTTT
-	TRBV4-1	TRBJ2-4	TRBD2	CASSHYEAGGPGIQYF	TGCGCCAGCAGCCATTACGAAGCGGGAGGGCCCGGCATTCAGTACTTC
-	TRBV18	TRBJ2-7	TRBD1	CASSPHRGLNEQYF	TGTGCCAGCTCACCACACAGGGGGCTGAACGAGCAGTACTTC
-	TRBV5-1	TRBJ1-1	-	CASSLIGQRNTEAFF	TGCGCCAGCAGCTTGATCGGACAGAGGAACACTGAAGCTTTCTTT
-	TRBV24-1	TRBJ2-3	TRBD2	CATSDQTSGNTDTQYF	TGTGCCACCAGTGACCAGACTAGCGGGAATACAGATACGCAGTATTTT
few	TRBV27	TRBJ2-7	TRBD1	CASSRDRGYEQYF	TGTGCCAGCAGCCGGGACAGGGGCTACGAGCAGTACTTC
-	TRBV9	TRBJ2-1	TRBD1	CASSKGQARYNEQFF	TGTGCCAGCAGCAAGGGACAGGCCCGCTACAATGAGCAGTTCTTC
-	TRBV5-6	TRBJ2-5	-	CASSSLQGYVETQYF	TGTGCCAGCAGCTCCCTACAGGGATATGTAGAGACCCAGTACTTC
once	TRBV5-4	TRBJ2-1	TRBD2	CASSRPGRRLAGAGNEQFF	TGTGCCAGCAGCCGACCGGGACGGAGACTAGCGGGAGCTGGCAATGAGCAGTTCTTC
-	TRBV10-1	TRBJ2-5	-	CASSESGQGKETQYF	TGCGCCAGCAGTGAGTCTGGTCAGGGGAAAGAGACCCAGTACTTC
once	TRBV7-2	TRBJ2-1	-	CASSSRDWGGNEQFF	TGTGCCAGCAGCTCCCGGGACTGGGGTGGAAATGAGCAGTTCTTC
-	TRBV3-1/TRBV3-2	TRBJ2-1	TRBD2	CASSQDLDAGGRREQFF	TGTGCCAGCAGCCAAGATCTCGACGCGGGAGGGCGAAGGGAGCAGTTCTTC
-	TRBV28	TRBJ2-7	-	CASSLSGQTEQYF	TGTGCCAGCAGTCTGAGCGGACAGACCGAGCAGTACTTC
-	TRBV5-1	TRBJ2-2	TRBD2	CASSLGTSGKNTGELFF	TGCGCCAGCAGCCTCGGGACTAGCGGAAAGAACACCGGGGAGCTGTTTTTT
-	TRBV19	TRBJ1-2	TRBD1	CASTITGTGTRGYTF	TGTGCCAGTACCATTACCGGGACAGGGACCAGGGGCTACACCTTC
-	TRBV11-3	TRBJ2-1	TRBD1	CASSSPGGNEQFF	TGTGCCAGCAGCTCTCCAGGGGGCAATGAGCAGTTCTTC
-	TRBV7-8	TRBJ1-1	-	CASSLVSQVVSEAFF	TGTGCCAGCAGCTTAGTGTCACAGGTCGTCTCTGAAGCTTTCTTT
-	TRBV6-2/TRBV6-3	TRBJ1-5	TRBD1	CASSYSIGQGENQPQHF	TGTGCCAGCAGTTACTCGATTGGACAGGGGGAAAATCAGCCCCAGCATTTT
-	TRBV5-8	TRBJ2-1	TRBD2	CASRGRGASYNEQFF	TGTGCCAGCAGGGGGCGGGGGGCCTCCTACAATGAGCAGTTCTTC
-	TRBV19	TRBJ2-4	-	CASSGGASAKNIQYF	TGTGCCAGTAGTGGTGGGGCTTCGGCCAAAAACATTCAGTACTTC
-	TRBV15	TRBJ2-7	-	CATSGPGDLRLSQYF	TGTGCCACCAGCGGTCCAGGGGACCTCCGGTTATCGCAGTACTTC
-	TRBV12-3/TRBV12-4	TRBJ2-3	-	CASSFGADTQYF	TGTGCCAGCAGTTTTGGTGCGGATACGCAGTATTTT
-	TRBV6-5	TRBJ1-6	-	CASNHPSSYNSPLHF	TGTGCCAGCAACCACCCCAGCTCCTATAATTCACCCCTCCACTTT
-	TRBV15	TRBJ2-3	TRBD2	CATSRAARLAGGTDTQYF	TGTGCCACCAGCAGGGCCGCTAGGCTAGCGGGGGGCACAGATACGCAGTATTTT
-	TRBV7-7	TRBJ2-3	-	CASSLAGGGWSDTQYF	TGTGCCAGCAGCTTAGCTGGCGGCGGGTGGTCAGATACGCAGTATTTT
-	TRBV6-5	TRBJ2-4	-	CASSFTDGGGNIQYF	TGTGCCAGCAGTTTCACCGACGGGGGTGGAAACATTCAGTACTTC
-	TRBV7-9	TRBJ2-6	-	CASSLVFAQSHSGANVLTF	TGTGCCAGCAGCTTAGTTTTTGCACAATCTCACTCTGGGGCCAACGTCCTGACTTTC
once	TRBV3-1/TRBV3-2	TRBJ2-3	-	CASSRRTSRSTDTQYF	TGTGCCAGCAGCCGAAGAACTAGCCGTAGCACAGATACGCAGTATTTT
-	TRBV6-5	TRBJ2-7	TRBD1	CASSYSWTGSYEQYF	TGTGCCAGCAGTTACTCGTGGACAGGGTCCTACGAGCAGTACTTC